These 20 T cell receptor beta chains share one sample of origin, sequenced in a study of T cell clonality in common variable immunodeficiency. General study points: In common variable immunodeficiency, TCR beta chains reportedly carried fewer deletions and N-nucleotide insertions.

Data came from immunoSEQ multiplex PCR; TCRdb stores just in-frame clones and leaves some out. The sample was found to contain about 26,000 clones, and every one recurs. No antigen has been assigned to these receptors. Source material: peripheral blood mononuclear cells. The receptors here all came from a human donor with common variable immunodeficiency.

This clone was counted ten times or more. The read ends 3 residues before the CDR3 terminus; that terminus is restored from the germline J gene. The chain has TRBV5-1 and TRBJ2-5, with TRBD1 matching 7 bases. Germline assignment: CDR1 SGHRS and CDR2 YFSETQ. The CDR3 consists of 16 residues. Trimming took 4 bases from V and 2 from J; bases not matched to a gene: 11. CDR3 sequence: CASSPDIGGGQETQYF. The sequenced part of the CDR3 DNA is TGCGCCAGCAGCCCGGATATAGGGGGCGGGCAAGAGACC.

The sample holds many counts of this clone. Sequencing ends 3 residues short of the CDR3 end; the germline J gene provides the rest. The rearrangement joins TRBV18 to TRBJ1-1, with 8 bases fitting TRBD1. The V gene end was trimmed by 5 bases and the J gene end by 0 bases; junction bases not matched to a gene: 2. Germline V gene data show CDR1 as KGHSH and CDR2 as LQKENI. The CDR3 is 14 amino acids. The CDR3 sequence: CASSRTGMNTEAFF. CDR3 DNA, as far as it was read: TGTGCCAGCTCAAGGACAGGGATGAACACTGAA.

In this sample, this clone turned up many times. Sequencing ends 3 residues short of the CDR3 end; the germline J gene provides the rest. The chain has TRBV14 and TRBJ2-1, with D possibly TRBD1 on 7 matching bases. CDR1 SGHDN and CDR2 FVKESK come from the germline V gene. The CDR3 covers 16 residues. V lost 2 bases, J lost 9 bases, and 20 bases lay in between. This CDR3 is CASSQYRGLAISEQFF. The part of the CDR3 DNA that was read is TGTGCCAGCAGCCAATACAGGGGCCTAGCGATTAGTGAG.

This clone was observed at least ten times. CDR3 bases read: TGTGCCAGCAGCAAGGGACTGAACTATGGC. Protein: CASSKGLNYG. The whole CDR3 protein reads CASSKGLNYGYTF. The rearrangement joins TRBV5-5 to TRBJ1-2; TRBD1 is a possible D gene (5 bases). From the germline J gene comes the end of the CDR3, since the read stops 3 residues before it. The germline V gene encodes CDR1 SGHKS and CDR2 YYEKEE (reference sequence). This CDR3 contains 13 residues. V lost 4 bases to trimming and J lost 2 bases, with 9 bases between them.

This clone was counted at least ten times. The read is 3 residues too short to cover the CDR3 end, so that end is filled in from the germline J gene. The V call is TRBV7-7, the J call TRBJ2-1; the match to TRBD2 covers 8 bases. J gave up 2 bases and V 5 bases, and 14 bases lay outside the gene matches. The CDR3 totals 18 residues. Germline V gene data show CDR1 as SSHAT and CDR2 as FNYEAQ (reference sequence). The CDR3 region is CASSRRSSGTSPYNEQFF. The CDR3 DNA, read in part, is TGTGCCAGCAGCCGAAGAAGTTCCGGGACTAGTCCCTACAATGAG. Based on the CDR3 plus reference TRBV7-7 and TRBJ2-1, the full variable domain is GAGVSQSPRYKVTKRGQDVTLRCDPISSHATLYWYQQALGQGPEFLTYFNYEAQPDKSGLPSDRFSAERPEGSISTLTIQRTEQRDSAMYRCASSRRSSGTSPYNEQFFGPGTRLTVL.

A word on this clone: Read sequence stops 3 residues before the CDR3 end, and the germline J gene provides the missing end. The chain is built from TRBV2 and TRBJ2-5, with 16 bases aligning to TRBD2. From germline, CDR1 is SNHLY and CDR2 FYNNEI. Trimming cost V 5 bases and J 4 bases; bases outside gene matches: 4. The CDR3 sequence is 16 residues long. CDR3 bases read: TGTGCCAGCAGTCGGGGACTAGCGGGAGGGGGAGAGACC. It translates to CASSRGLAGGGET. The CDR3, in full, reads CASSRGLAGGGETQYF.

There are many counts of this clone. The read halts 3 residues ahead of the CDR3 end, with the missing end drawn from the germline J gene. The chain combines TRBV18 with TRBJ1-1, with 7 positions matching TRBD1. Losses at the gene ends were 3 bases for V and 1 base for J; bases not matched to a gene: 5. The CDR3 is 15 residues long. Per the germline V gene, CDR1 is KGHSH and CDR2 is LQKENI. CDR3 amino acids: CASSPGQNQNTEAFF. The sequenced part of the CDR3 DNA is TGTGCCAGCTCACCGGGACAGAACCAGAACACTGAA.

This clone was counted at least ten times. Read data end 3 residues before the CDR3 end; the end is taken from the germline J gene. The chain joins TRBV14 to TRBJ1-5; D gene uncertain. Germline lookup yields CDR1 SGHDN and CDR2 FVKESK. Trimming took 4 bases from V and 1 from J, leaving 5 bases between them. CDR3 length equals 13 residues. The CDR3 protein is CASSRGSNQPQHF. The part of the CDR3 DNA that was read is TGTGCCAGCAGCCGAGGGAGCAATCAGCCC.

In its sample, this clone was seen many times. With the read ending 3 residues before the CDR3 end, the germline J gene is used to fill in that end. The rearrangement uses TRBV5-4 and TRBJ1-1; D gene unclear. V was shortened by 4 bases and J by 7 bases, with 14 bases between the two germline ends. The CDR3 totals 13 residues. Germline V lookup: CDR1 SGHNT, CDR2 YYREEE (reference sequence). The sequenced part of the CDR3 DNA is TGTGCCAGCAGCCAATTAACAGCTAATGAA. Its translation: CASSQLTANE. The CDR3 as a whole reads CASSQLTANEAFF.

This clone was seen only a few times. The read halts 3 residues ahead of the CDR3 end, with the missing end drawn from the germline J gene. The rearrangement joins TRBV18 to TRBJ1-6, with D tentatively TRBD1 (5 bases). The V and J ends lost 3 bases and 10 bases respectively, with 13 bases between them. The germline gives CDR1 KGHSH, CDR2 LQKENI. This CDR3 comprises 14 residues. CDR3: CASSPDKDQSPLHF. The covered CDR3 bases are TGTGCCAGCTCACCGGACAAGGACCAGTCACCC.

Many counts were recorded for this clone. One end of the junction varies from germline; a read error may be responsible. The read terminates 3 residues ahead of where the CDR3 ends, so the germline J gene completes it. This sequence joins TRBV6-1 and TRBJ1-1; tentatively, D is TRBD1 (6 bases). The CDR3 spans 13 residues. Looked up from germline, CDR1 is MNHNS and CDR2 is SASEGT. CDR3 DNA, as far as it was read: TGTGCCAGCACTGAAGGTCCAGGGGTGTTT. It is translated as CASTEGPGVF. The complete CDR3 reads CASTEGPGVFAFF.

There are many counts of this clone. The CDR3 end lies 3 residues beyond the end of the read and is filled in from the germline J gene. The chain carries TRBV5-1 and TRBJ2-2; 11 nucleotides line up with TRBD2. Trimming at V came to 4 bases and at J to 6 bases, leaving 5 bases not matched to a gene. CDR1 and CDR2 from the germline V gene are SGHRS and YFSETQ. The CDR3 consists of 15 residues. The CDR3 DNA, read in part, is TGCGCCAGCAGCCCTGGGGGACTAGCGGCCGGGGAG. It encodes CASSPGGLAAGE. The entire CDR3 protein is CASSPGGLAAGELFF.

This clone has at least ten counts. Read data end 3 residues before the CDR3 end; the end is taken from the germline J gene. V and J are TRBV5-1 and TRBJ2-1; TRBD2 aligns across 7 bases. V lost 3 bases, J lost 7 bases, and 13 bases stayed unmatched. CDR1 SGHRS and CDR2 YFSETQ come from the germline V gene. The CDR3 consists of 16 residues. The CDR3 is CASSSRAGVGENEQFF. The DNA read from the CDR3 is TGCGCCAGCAGCTCCCGGGCGGGAGTAGGTGAAAATGAG.

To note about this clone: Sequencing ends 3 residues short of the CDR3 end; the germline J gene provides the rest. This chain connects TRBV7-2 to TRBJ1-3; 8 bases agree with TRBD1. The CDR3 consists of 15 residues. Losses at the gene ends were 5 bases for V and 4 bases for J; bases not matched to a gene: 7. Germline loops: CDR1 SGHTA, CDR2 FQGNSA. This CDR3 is CASSPRTGLGNTIYF. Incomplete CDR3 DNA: TGTGCCAGCAGCCCCCGGACAGGGCTCGGAAACACC.

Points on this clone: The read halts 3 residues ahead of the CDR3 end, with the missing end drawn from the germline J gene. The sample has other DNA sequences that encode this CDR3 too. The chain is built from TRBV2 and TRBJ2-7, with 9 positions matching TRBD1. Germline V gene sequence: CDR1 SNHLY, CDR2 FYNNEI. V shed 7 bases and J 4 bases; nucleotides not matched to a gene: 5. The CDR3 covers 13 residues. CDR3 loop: CASNRDRVYEQYF. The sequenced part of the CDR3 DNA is TGTGCCAGCAACCGGGACAGGGTGTACGAG.

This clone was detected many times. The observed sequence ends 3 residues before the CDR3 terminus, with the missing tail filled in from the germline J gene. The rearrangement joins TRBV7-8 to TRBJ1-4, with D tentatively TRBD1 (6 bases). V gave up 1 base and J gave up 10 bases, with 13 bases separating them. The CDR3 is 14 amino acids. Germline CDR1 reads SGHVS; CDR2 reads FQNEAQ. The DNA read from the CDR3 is TGTGCCAGCAGCTTAGACAGGGAAAAGGGAAAA. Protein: CASSLDREKGK. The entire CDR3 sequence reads CASSLDREKGKLFF. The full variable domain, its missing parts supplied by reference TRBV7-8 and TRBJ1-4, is GAGVSQSPRYKVAKRGQDVALRCDPISGHVSLFWYQQALGQGPEFLTYFQNEAQLDKSGLPSDRFFAERPEGSVSTLKIQRTQQEDSAVYLCASSLDREKGKLFFGSGTQLSVL.

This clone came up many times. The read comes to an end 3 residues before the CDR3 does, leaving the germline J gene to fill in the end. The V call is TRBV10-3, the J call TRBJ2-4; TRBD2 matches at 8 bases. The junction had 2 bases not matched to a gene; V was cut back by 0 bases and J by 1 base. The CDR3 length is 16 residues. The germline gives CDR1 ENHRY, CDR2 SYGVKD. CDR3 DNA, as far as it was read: TGTGCCATCAGTGAGTCCTCGGGGGGGGCCAAAAACATT. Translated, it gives CAISESSGGAKNI. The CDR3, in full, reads CAISESSGGAKNIQYF.

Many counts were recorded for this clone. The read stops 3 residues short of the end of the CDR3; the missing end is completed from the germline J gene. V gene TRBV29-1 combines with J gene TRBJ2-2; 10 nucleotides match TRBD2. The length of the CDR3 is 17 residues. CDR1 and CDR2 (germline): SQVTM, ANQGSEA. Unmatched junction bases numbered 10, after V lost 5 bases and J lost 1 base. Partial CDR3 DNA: TGCAGCGTTTTCCGACTAGCGGGTTCTGGGAACACCGGGGAG. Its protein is CSVFRLAGSGNTGE. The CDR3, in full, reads CSVFRLAGSGNTGELFF.

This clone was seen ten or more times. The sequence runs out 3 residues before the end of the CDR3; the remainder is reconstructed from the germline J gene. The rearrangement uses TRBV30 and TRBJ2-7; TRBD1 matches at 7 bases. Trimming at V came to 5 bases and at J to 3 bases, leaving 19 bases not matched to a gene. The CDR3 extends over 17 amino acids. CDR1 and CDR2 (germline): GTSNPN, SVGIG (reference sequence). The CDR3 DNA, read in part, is TGTGCCTGGGACAGGGCCGACAGGGCAGTTGTTCGCTACGAG. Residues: CAWDRADRAVVRYE. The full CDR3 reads CAWDRADRAVVRYEQYF.

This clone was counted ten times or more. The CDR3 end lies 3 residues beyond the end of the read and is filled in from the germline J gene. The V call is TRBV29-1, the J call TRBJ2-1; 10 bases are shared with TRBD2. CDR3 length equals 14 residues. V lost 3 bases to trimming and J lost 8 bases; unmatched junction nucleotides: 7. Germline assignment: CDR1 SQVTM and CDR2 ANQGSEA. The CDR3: CSVDALAGGYEQFF. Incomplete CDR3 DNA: TGCAGCGTTGATGCATTAGCGGGGGGCTATGAG.